Shown below are 14 T cell receptor beta chains from a single sample sequenced in a study of blood T cell repertoires in COVID-19. Method: immunoSEQ multiplex PCR; TCRdb's copy keeps in-frame clones and lacks some. This sample has around 400,000 clones, with around 87% found just once. The specimen sequenced was peripheral blood. Every receptor here comes from a woman in her fifties or sixties with COVID-19, enrolled during active disease.

The chain couples TRBV5-4 to TRBJ2-5; 7 bases fit TRBD2. Per the germline V gene, CDR1 is SGHNT and CDR2 is YYREEE (reference sequence). The trim removed 4 bases at V and 5 bases at J, leaving 11 bases unmatched. The CDR3 covers 15 residues. CDR3 sequence (DNA): TGTGCCAGCAGCCCGTCGGGGGACTACCGGGAGACCCAGTACTTC. Translation: CASSPSGDYRETQYF.

This clone was recorded only once. The V gene is TRBV12-5, the J gene TRBJ1-4, with 9 bases matching TRBD1. Trimming at V came to 4 bases and at J to 8 bases, leaving 11 bases not matched to a gene. Germline CDR1 LGHNT, CDR2 FRNRAP. The CDR3 is 16 amino acids. CDR3 DNA sequence: TGTGCTAGTGGTTCCCTTGAAAGGGACAGGGACGAAAAACTGTTTTTT. Translating it yields CASGSLERDRDEKLFF. Combining the CDR3 with reference TRBV12-5 and TRBJ1-4 gives the whole variable domain DARVTQTPRHKVTEMGQEVTMRCQPILGHNTVFWYRQTMMQGLELLAYFRNRAPLDDSGMPKDRFSAEMPDATLATLKIQPSEPRDSAVYFCASGSLERDRDEKLFFGSGTQLSVL.

The chain joins TRBV4-1 to TRBJ1-2, with D unclear. The CDR3 spans 13 residues. Germline V gene data show CDR1 as MGHRA and CDR2 as YSYEKL. Trimming left V 1 base short and J 4 bases short, with 7 bases between. This CDR3 is CASSQGSSYGYTF. CDR3 in DNA: TGCGCCAGCAGCCAAGGGTCCAGCTATGGCTACACCTTC.

J is TRBJ2-5 and V is TRBV6-6; no clear D. This CDR3 spans 11 amino acids. Germline V lookup: CDR1 MNHNY, CDR2 SVGAGI (reference sequence). V lost 7 bases and J lost 5, with 8 bases in between. The CDR3 region is CASKAGETQYF. The CDR3 bases are TGTGCCAGCAAGGCCGGGGAGACCCAGTACTTC.

The J gene is TRBJ2-7, the V gene TRBV7-8; TRBD2 might be the D (5 bases). This CDR3 has 15 amino acids. Trimming stripped 1 base from V and 4 bases from J, with 14 bases between. The germline V gene has CDR1 SGHVS and CDR2 FQNEAQ. Here the CDR3 DNA reads TGTGCCAGCAGCTTAGGGCTAGCAACCGATTACGAGCAGTACTTC. Its protein product is CASSLGLATDYEQYF.

There are a few counts of this clone. The chain couples TRBV12-3 or TRBV12-4 to TRBJ2-7, with a weak D call TRBD1 (6 bases). V was trimmed by 6 bases and J by 9 bases, leaving 18 bases between them. The CDR3 runs 13 residues. Written as DNA, the CDR3 is TGTGCCAGCAGCCGCAGTTGGGGACACCCGCAGTACTTC. Its protein product is CASSRSWGHPQYF.

CDR3 sequence reads: CASSSPISSSYNEQFF. The CDR3 DNA is TGTGCCAGCAGCTCACCTATCTCTAGCTCCTACAATGAGCAGTTCTTC. The V gene is TRBV7-9, the J gene TRBJ2-1; no clear D. V lost 4 bases to trimming and J lost 0 bases, with 13 bases between them. The CDR3 extends over 16 amino acids. The germline CDR1 and CDR2 sequences are SEHNR and FQNEAQ (reference sequence).

CDR3 bases: TGCGCCAGCAGCCCTGGACAGGATCGAAGGGATTTGGCTGAAGCTTTCTTT. It encodes CASSPGQDRRDLAEAFF. The genes are TRBV5-1 and TRBJ1-1, with TRBD1 matching over 7 bases. V lost 4 bases to trimming and J lost 6 bases; unmatched junction nucleotides: 18. The V gene's germline CDR1 is SGHRS and CDR2 YFSETQ. This CDR3 is built from 17 residues. Variable domain in full (rest from reference TRBV5-1 and TRBJ1-1): KAGVTQTPRYLIKTRGQQVTLSCSPISGHRSVSWYQQTPGQGLQFLFEYFSETQRNKGNFPGRFSGRQFSNSRSEMNVSTLELGDSALYLCASSPGQDRRDLAEAFFGQGTRLTVV.

CDR3 coding DNA: TGTGCCAGCAAGCGGGGGGCAAGTGAGCAGTTCTTC. Amino acid sequence: CASKRGASEQFF. The chain couples TRBV11-3 to TRBJ2-1; 9 positions agree with TRBD2. CDR1 is SGHNT and CDR2 is YENEEA in the germline V gene. V shed 7 bases, J shed 9 bases, and the junction held 4 bases outside the gene matches. The CDR3 length is 12 residues.

The chain links TRBV7-3 to TRBJ2-5; D might be TRBD1 (6 bases). V was shortened by 5 bases and J by 0 bases, with 7 bases between the two germline ends. Germline assignment: CDR1 SGHTA and CDR2 FQGTGA. The CDR3 has 13 residues. CDR3 residues: CASSQGNQETQYF. The CDR3 DNA is TGTGCCAGCAGCCAGGGGAACCAAGAGACCCAGTACTTC.

V and J are TRBV19 and TRBJ1-5, with 8 bases fitting TRBD1. The CDR3 loop spans 16 amino acids. V lost 5 bases and J lost 5; bases outside the gene matches: 11. CDR1 is LNHDA and CDR2 is SQIVND in the germline V gene (reference sequence). CDR3 sequence reads: CASSASGQVMYQPQHF. The CDR3 nucleotides are TGTGCCAGTAGTGCCTCGGGACAGGTTATGTATCAGCCCCAGCATTTT. The full variable domain, its missing parts supplied by reference TRBV19 and TRBJ1-5, is DGGITQSPKYLFRKEGQNVTLSCEQNLNHDAMYWYRQDPGQGLRLIYYSQIVNDFQKGDIAEGYSVSREKKESFPLTVTSAQKNPTAFYLCASSASGQVMYQPQHFGDGTRLSIL.

The chain employs TRBV5-1 and TRBJ2-2; TRBD1 aligns across 7 bases. This CDR3 has 15 amino acids. V was clipped by 4 bases and J by 6 bases; unmatched bases: 9. CDR1 is SGHRS and CDR2 is YFSETQ in the germline V gene. The CDR3 DNA reads as TGCGCCAGCAGCACGACAGGGAGCGGCGCCGGGGAGCTGTTTTTT. It specifies CASSTTGSGAGELFF.

V gene TRBV5-5 combines with J gene TRBJ2-7; D is perhaps TRBD2 (6 bases). Germline values: CDR1 SGHKS, CDR2 YYEKEE (reference sequence). The germline V and J ends were trimmed by 4 bases and 3 bases, with 20 bases remaining between them. This CDR3 is built from 16 residues. The CDR3 sequence: CASSPPGTSLLYEQYF. CDR3 nucleotides: TGTGCCAGCAGCCCGCCTGGGACTTCCCTACTCTACGAGCAGTACTTC.

The chain recombines TRBV11-2 with TRBJ1-2; the D gene is possibly TRBD1 (5 bases). Germline CDR1 and CDR2: SGHAT and FQNNGV. Between the trimmed V and J ends, which lost 4 bases and 8 bases, there was a span of 14 bases. There are 13 residues in the CDR3. The CDR3, as DNA: TGTGCCAGCAGCTCTAACAGGCTAGGGGGCTACACCTTC. This gives the protein CASSSNRLGGYTF.